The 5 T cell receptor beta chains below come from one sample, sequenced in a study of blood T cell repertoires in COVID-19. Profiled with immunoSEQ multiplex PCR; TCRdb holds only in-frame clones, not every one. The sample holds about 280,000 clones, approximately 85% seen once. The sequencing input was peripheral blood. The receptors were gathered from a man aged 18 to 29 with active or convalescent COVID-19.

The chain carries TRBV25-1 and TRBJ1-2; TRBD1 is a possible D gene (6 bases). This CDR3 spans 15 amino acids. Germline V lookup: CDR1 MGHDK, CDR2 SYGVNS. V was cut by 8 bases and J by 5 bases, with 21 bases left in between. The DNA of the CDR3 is TGTGCCAGCCAGTACCCGACAGGCCAAGGGTATGGCTACACCTTC. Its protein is CASQYPTGQGYGYTF.

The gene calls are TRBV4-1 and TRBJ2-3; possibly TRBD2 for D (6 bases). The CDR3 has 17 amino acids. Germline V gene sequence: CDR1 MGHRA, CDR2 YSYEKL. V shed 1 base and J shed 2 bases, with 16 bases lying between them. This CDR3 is CASSQGGGNNPTDTQYF. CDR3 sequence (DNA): TGCGCCAGCAGCCAAGGCGGCGGGAACAACCCCACAGATACGCAGTATTTT.

DNA for the CDR3: TGTGCCAGCAGCCGGCAACTGACAGGGCCCTACGAGCAGTACTTC. Residues: CASSRQLTGPYEQYF. The V call is TRBV3-1 (or the pseudogene TRBV3-2), the J call TRBJ2-7; TRBD1 agrees at 7 bases. Germline CDR1 reads LGHDT; CDR2 reads YNNKEL (reference sequence). The CDR3 sequence is 15 residues long. The V and J ends lost 4 bases and 2 bases, in that order; junction bases with no gene match: 8.

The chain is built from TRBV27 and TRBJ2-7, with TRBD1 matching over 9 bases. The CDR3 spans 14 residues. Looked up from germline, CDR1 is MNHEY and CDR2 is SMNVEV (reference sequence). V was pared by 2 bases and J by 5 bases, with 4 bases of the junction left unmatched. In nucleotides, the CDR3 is TGTGCCAGCAGTTTAGGGACAGGGTGGCACGAGCAGTACTTC. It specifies CASSLGTGWHEQYF.

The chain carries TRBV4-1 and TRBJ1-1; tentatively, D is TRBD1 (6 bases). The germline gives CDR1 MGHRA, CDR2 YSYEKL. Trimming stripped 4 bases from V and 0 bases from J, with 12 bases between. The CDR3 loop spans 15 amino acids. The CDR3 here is CASSPVTGMNTEAFF. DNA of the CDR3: TGCGCCAGCAGCCCAGTGACAGGAATGAACACTGAAGCTTTCTTT.